These 7 T cell receptor beta chains were sequenced from one sample in a study of cytomegalovirus exposure and HLA in healthy donors (dated by TCRdb to the late 2010s). The library was produced with the immunoSEQ multiplex PCR assay. The clones in this table, taken by TCRdb from immuneACCESS, are in-frame only. Not every clone is retained; where verified, under half of the shortfall comes from an unresolved V gene, and the cause of the rest is unknown. Present in this sample are over 90,000 clones, approximately 95% of which were seen just once. The ten biggest clones cover 0.8% to 0.9% of the sample. The specimen was PBMCs. The source of these receptors is a woman aged 18-29 years in good health and CMV-seronegative.

V and J are TRBV19 and TRBJ1-1, with unresolved D. Germline-derived CDR1 and CDR2 are LNHDA and SQIVND (reference sequence). Deletions cut 6 bases from V and 2 bases from J, with 16 bases between. The CDR3 loop spans 15 amino acids. CDR3 in amino acids: CASRRIEAGNTEAFF. For the CDR3, the DNA is TGTGCCAGTAGGAGGATCGAGGCTGGTAACACTGAAGCTTTCTTT.

V usage is TRBV10-3 and J usage is TRBJ2-7; D might be TRBD1 (6 bases). V was pared by 6 bases and J by 1 base, with 7 bases between. Germline CDR1 is ENHRY and CDR2 is SYGVKD. This CDR3 has 12 residues. The CDR3 region has the DNA TGTGCCATCAGCGGACAGTCCTACGAGCAGTACTTC. It specifies CAISGQSYEQYF.

V is TRBV21-1 and J is TRBJ1-5. TRBV21-1 is given as a pseudogene. This CDR3 is 17 amino acids long. CDR3 sequence: CASSKALEKAGNQPQHF. The CDR3 nucleotides are TGTGCCAGCAGCAAAGCGCTCGAGAAGGCGGGGAATCAGCCCCAGCATTTT.

With regard to this clone: Sequence at one end of the junction differs from germline and may be a read error. The chain recombines TRBV30 with TRBJ2-1; 12 bases align to TRBD1. CDR1 GTSNPN and CDR2 SVGIG come from the germline V gene (reference sequence). The CDR3 is 11 amino acids. CDR3: CAWSEGTGGLF. CDR3 coding DNA: TGTGCCTGGAGTGAAGGGACAGGGGGCCTCTTC.

V usage is TRBV7-2 and J usage is TRBJ2-7; 12 bases align to TRBD2. The length of the CDR3 is 17 residues. Per the germline V gene, CDR1 is SGHTA and CDR2 is FQGNSA. Trimming cost V 4 bases and J 0 bases; bases outside gene matches: 7. The CDR3: CASSYRLAGGSSYEQYF. The DNA of the CDR3 is TGTGCCAGCAGCTATAGGCTAGCGGGGGGGAGCTCCTACGAGCAGTACTTC.

The rearrangement joins TRBV7-2 to TRBJ1-6; 7 bases map to TRBD1. The CDR3 runs 15 residues. The J segment lost 9 bases and the V segment lost 2 bases, leaving 7 bases of the junction unmatched. Germline V CDR1 and CDR2: SGHTA, FQGNSA. CDR3 coding DNA: TGTGCCAGCAGCTTACGAGTCAGGGGGTTTTCACCCCTCCACTTT. It translates to CASSLRVRGFSPLHF.

V and J are TRBV5-1 and TRBJ1-5; possible D gene TRBD1, 5 bases. There are 13 residues in the CDR3. Germline V lookup: CDR1 SGHRS, CDR2 YFSETQ. Trimming stripped 4 bases from V and 3 bases from J, with 8 bases between. This chain's CDR3 is CASSLGHNQPQHF. The CDR3 DNA is TGCGCCAGCAGCCTGGGGCACAATCAGCCCCAGCATTTT. Based on the CDR3 plus reference TRBV5-1 and TRBJ1-5, the full variable domain is KAGVTQTPRYLIKTRGQQVTLSCSPISGHRSVSWYQQTPGQGLQFLFEYFSETQRNKGNFPGRFSGRQFSNSRSEMNVSTLELGDSALYLCASSLGHNQPQHFGDGTRLSIL.